This T cell receptor beta chain was captured by sequencing in a study of radiotherapy plus CTLA-4 blockade in lung cancer. About the study: Objective responses arose in approximately 19% of patients, and approximately 31% experienced disease control.

Some clones are missing from TCRdb's copy, which holds only in-frame ones; the method was immunoSEQ multiplex PCR. The sample yields about 40,000 clones, about 74% seen once. Study-level results: TCR clones from tumors expanded in blood after radiotherapy plus ipilimumab. Early blood T cell clone dynamics reportedly forecast response best, with interferon-beta.

In chemo-refractory metastatic non-small-cell lung cancer, patients got ipilimumab CTLA-4 blockade together with focal radiation. In the case of this clone: What it binds is unknown.

Trimming cost V 0 bases and J 5 bases, with 19 bases left between them. The CDR3 covers 17 residues. Per germline, CDR1 SGHDN and CDR2 FVKESK. The sequencing used peripheral blood, collected from a patient treated with radiotherapy plus ipilimumab. This clonotype originated in a human donor with non-small cell lung cancer who had stable disease on radiotherapy plus ipilimumab. The chain joins TRBV14 to TRBJ1-2; the D gene is possibly TRBD1 (5 bases). The CDR3 nucleotides are TGTGCCAGCAGCCAAGATAACACAGGCCCCCTAGGGTATGGCTACACCTTC. Amino acids: CASSQDNTGPLGYGYTF. Using reference TRBV14 and TRBJ1-2 for the parts outside the CDR3, the full variable domain is EAGVTQFPSHSVIEKGQTVTLRCDPISGHDNLYWYRRVMGKEIKFLLHFVKESKQDESGMPNNRFLAERTGGTYSTLKVQPAELEDSGVYFCASSQDNTGPLGYGYTFGSGTRLTVV.